The present T cell receptor (beta chain) was sequenced within a study of OX40 agonist ivuxolimab in advanced cancers. In the study overall: An anti-OX40 (CD134) antibody with agonistic activity, ivuxolimab, was administered to patients.

Study outcomes and limitations: Some of the lowest clonal expansion was seen in partial responders at 0.1-3.0 mg/kg. At doses 0.1 to 3.0 mg/kg, CD4+ and CD8+ clones expanded. Researchers report that CD8+ T cells had, on average, more expanded clones than CD4+.

Profiled with immunoSEQ multiplex PCR; TCRdb holds only in-frame clones, not every one. The sample consists of about 21,000 clones, approximately 79% of them appearing once. Regarding this clone: Its cognate antigen is unknown.

Germline lookup yields CDR1 SGHAT and CDR2 FQNNGV. Trimming cost V 5 bases and J 0 bases; bases outside gene matches: 6. This CDR3 contains 15 residues. The chain employs TRBV11-2 and TRBJ2-7; the match to TRBD1 covers 8 bases. This receptor was obtained from an adult with an advanced solid tumor such as melanoma, head and neck, liver or kidney cancer. The sequencing used CD4+ or CD8+ T cells sorted from blood, collected in a trial of the OX40 agonist ivuxolimab. This CDR3 is CASSPRDRISYEQYF. The DNA of the CDR3 is TGTGCCAGCAGCCCGCGGGACAGGATCTCCTACGAGCAGTACTTC.